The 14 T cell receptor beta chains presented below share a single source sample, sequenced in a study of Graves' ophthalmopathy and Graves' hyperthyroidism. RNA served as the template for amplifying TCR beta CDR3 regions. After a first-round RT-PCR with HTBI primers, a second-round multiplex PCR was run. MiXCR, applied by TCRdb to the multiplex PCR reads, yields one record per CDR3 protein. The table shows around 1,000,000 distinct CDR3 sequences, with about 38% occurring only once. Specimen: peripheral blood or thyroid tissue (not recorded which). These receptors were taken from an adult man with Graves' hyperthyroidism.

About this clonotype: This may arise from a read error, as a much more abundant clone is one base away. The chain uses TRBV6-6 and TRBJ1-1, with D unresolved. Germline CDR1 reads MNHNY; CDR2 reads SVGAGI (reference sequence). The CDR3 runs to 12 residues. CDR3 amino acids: CVSIGRERWAFF. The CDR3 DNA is TGTGTCAGCATAGGGAGGGAACGATGGGCTTTCTTT.

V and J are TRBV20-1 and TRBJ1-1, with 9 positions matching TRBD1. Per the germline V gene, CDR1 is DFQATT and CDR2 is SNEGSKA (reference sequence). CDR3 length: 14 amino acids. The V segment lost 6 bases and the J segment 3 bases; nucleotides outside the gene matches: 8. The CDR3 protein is CSAAGTGRYTEAFF. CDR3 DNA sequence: TGCAGTGCAGCGGGGACAGGGCGATACACTGAAGCTTTCTTT.

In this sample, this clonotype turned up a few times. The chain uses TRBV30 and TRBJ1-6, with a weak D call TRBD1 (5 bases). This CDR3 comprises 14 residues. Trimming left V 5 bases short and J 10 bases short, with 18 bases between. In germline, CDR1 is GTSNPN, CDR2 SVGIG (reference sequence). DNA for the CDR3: TGTGCCTGGCTAGCAGGGACCGGCCGATCACCCCTCCACTTT. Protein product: CAWLAGTGRSPLHF.

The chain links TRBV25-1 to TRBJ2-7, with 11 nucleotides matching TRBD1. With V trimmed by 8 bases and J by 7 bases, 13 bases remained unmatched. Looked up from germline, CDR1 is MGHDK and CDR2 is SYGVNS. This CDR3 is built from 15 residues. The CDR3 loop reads CASSLTDRGRREQYF. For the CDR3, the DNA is TGTGCCAGCTCACTTACGGACAGGGGGCGTCGGGAGCAGTACTTC.

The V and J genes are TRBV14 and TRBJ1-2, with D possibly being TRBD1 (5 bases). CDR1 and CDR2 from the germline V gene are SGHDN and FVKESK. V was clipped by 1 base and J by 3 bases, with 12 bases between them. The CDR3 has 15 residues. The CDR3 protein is CASSQAVRDHYGYTF. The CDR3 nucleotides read TGTGCCAGCAGCCAAGCAGTCCGGGACCACTATGGCTACACCTTC.

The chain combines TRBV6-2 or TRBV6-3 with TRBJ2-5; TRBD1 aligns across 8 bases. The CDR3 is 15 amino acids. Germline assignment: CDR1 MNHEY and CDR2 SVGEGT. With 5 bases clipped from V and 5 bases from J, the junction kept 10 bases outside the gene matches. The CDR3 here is CASSPDRGSGETQYF. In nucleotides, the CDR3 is TGTGCCAGCAGTCCCGACAGGGGATCGGGGGAGACCCAGTACTTC.

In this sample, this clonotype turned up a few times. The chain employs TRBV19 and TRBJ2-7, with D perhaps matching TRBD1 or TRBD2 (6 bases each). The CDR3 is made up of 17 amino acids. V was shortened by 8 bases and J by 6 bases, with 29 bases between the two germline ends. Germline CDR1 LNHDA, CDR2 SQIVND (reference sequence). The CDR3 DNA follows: TGTGCCAGTTCCCAAGGTCGGGGGCGCCCGGGGTATGGCGAGCAGTACTTC. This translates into CASSQGRGRPGYGEQYF. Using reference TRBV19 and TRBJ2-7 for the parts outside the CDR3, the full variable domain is DGGITQSPKYLFRKEGQNVTLSCEQNLNHDAMYWYRQDPGQGLRLIYYSQIVNDFQKGDIAEGYSVSREKKESFPLTVTSAQKNPTAFYLCASSQGRGRPGYGEQYFGPGTRLTVT.

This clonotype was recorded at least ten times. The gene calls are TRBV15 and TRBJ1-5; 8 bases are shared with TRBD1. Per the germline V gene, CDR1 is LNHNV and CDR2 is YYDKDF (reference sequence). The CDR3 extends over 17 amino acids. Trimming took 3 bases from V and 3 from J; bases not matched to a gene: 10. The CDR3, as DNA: TGTGCCACCAGCAGTCTAAATCTGGGACAGGTCAATCAGCCCCAGCATTTT. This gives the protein CATSSLNLGQVNQPQHF.

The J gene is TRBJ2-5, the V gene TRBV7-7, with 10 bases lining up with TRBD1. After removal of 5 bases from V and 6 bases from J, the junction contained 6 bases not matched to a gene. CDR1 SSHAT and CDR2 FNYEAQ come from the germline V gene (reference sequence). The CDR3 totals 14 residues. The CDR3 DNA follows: TGTGCCAGCAGCCAGGGGACAGGGGTGCAGACCCAGTACTTC. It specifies CASSQGTGVQTQYF.

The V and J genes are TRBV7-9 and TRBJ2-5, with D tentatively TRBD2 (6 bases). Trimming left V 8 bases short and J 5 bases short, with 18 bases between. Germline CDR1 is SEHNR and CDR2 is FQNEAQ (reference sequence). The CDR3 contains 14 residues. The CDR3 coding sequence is TGTGCCAGCGTTGGGCTGGGGGGAAGTGAGACCCAGTACTTC. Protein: CASVGLGGSETQYF.

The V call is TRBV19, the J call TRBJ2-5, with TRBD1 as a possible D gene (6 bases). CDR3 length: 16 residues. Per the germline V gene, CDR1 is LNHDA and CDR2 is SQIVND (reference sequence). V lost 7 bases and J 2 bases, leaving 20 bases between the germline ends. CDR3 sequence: CASNSIGAGVQETQYF. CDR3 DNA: TGTGCCAGTAATTCCATTGGAGCAGGGGTGCAAGAGACCCAGTACTTC.

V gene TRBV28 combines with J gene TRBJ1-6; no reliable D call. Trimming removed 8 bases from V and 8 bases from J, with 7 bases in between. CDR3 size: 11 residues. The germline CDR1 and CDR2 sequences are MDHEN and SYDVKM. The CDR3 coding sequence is TGTGCCAGCCAACGATATTCACCCCTCCACTTT. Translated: CASQRYSPLHF.

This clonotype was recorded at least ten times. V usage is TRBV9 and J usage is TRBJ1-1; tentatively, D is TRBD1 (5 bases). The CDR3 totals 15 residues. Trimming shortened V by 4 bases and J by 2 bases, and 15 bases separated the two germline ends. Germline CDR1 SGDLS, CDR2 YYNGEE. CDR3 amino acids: CASSPRAGVNTEAFF. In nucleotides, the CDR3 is TGTGCCAGCAGCCCCCGAGCGGGGGTTAACACTGAAGCTTTCTTT.

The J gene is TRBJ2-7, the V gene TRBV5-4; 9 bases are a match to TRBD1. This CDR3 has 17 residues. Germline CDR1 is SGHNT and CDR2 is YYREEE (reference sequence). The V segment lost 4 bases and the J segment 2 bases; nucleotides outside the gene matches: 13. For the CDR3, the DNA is TGTGCCAGCAGCCCCGGGACAGGGAGAGCTCGCACCTACGAGCAGTACTTC. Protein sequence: CASSPGTGRARTYEQYF.